This T cell receptor (beta chain) derives from a study of blood T cell repertoires in COVID-19. At the level of the study: COVID-19 samples from acute and convalescent phases originated in the United States, Italy and Spain. PBMCs, B-cell-depleted T cells, or T cells were the source of the cDNA or gDNA that made up the material.

The CDR3 covers 16 residues. V gave up 6 bases and J gave up 3 bases; unmatched junction bases: 11. The V gene's germline CDR1 is SQVTM and CDR2 ANQGSEA. As handled by the study authors: Estimation of nucleated cell counts relied on the amplification of reference gene primers. The method was immunoSEQ multiplex PCR; TCRdb's version includes in-frame clones alone and lacks a portion of them. V, J and clone size reflect that table, while D and trimming were determined from the DNA. Of roughly 150,000 clones listed, 87% were seen once; the top ten hold 5%. This receptor was taken from a human donor in a cohort sampled during active COVID-19. Input material: peripheral blood. The chain combines TRBV29-1 with TRBJ2-6, with 7 nucleotides matching TRBD1. CDR3 protein: CSVRTGREGGANVLTF. The CDR3 DNA sequence: TGCAGCGTCCGGACAGGCCGCGAGGGTGGGGCCAACGTCCTGACTTTC.